Below, one T cell receptor (beta chain) is given with its context. This record belongs to a study of blood T cell repertoires in COVID-19. Study at large: The United States, Italy and Spain supplied acute and convalescent COVID-19 samples.

V shed 3 bases and J 2 bases; nucleotides not matched to a gene: 10. Germline V lookup: CDR1 SGHKS, CDR2 YYEKEE (reference sequence). The CDR3 is 16 amino acids. Profiled with immunoSEQ multiplex PCR; TCRdb holds only in-frame clones, not every one. Of tens of thousands of clones in the sample, about 89% were seen once. This chain links TRBV5-5 with TRBJ2-5; 7 positions agree with TRBD1. The source material was peripheral blood. This clonotype originated in a man in his 70s with active or convalescent COVID-19. CDR3: CASSSSGTEYQETQYF. The CDR3 region has the DNA TGTGCCAGCAGCTCATCCGGGACAGAATATCAAGAGACCCAGTACTTC.